This section outlines one T cell receptor (beta chain) sequence together with its context. As it was prepared, the TCRbeta library received unique molecular identifiers. Using its own MiXCR run on the PCR reads, TCRdb lists one record per CDR3 protein. This table holds hundreds of thousands of distinct CDR3 sequences, around 17% found once. This entry is derived from a study of T-cell reconstitution after alpha-beta-depleted transplantation in children. V lost 3 bases and J lost 2, with 12 bases in between. CDR1 WNHNN and CDR2 SYGVQD come from the germline V gene (reference sequence). The CDR3 length is 15 residues.

The source was PBMCs from the stem cell graft donor, collected from the stem cell graft. The receptor was isolated from a human donor who donated a stem cell graft to a child with acute myeloid leukemia. The genes are TRBV10-1 and TRBJ2-3; TRBD2 might be the D (6 bases). CDR3 residues: CASSEGRGDTDTQYF. The CDR3 DNA is TGCGCCAGCAGTGAAGGGCGGGGCGACACAGATACGCAGTATTTT.